The 2 T cell receptor beta chains given below trace back to one sample, sequenced in a study of T-cell memory formation after mild COVID-19. MiXCR, run by TCRdb on the 5' RACE reads, gives a single entry per CDR3 protein. The sample records 50,000 to 75,000 distinct CDR3 sequences, 9.3% being singletons. Sequenced: PBMCs or a T cell subset sorted from them (not recorded which). These receptors were collected from a man aged 18 to 30 who had mild COVID-19 (a few samples of this study predate the infection). Cell type and time point are not known.

The sample holds a few counts of this clonotype. The chain employs TRBV20-1 and TRBJ1-2; 8 bases align to TRBD1. The CDR3 length is 12 residues. V shed 6 bases and J 2 bases; nucleotides not matched to a gene: 2. CDR1 DFQATT and CDR2 SNEGSKA come from the germline V gene (reference sequence). The chain's CDR3 is CSARGQNYGYTF. The CDR3 DNA reads as TGCAGTGCCAGGGGGCAAAACTATGGCTACACCTTC.

The V and J genes are TRBV5-1 and TRBJ2-7; TRBD2 might be the D (6 bases). The V and J ends lost 2 bases and 6 bases respectively, with 15 bases between them. In germline, CDR1 is SGHRS, CDR2 YFSETQ. The CDR3 has 14 residues. The CDR3 loop reads CASSFVGGPGEQYF. As DNA, the CDR3 is TGCGCCAGCAGCTTCGTCGGGGGACCCGGCGAGCAGTACTTC.